The 21 T cell receptor beta chains below were found in one sample sequenced in a study of T cell changes during pregnancy in multiple sclerosis. Only in-frame clones appear in the TCRdb table, and some are missing; sequencing was by immunoSEQ multiplex PCR. The table lists about 59,000 clones, 90% to 95% of them singletons. The sample in question was CD8+ T cells from peripheral blood mononuclear cells, obtained after pregnancy. Receptors were obtained from a female donor with multiple sclerosis, enrolled in a pregnancy study.

J is TRBJ1-1 and V is TRBV29-1, with a weak D call TRBD1 (5 bases). Per the germline V gene, CDR1 is SQVTM and CDR2 is ANQGSEA. V was clipped by 3 bases and J by 4 bases, with 12 bases between them. This CDR3 has 13 residues. CDR3 bases: TGCAGCGTTGATGTCAGGGAGGGCACTGAAGCTTTCTTT. This gives the protein CSVDVREGTEAFF.

This rearrangement joins TRBV6-6 to TRBJ2-1, with D possibly being TRBD2 (5 bases). Between the trimmed V and J ends, which lost 7 bases and 7 bases, there was a span of 14 bases. Germline values: CDR1 MNHNY, CDR2 SVGAGI (reference sequence). The CDR3 consists of 13 residues. The chain's CDR3 is CASTHTGGNEQFF. The DNA of the CDR3 is TGTGCCAGCACCCACACTGGCGGGAATGAGCAGTTCTTC.

The genes are TRBV11-3 and TRBJ1-1, with D possibly being TRBD1 (5 bases). The CDR3 contains 15 residues. The V and J ends lost 5 bases and 3 bases respectively, with 16 bases between them. CDR1 and CDR2 from the germline V gene are SGHNT and YENEEA. CDR3 in DNA: TGTGCCAGCAGCCCGGCAAGCGGGGCCTACACTGAAGCTTTCTTT. Its translation: CASSPASGAYTEAFF.

Note on this clone: One end of the junction varies from germline; a read error may be responsible. The chain employs TRBV29-1 and TRBJ1-2; D is uncertain. In germline, CDR1 is SQVTM, CDR2 ANQGSEA. This CDR3 region has 8 residues. The DNA of the CDR3 is TGCAGCGTTGATTGGCACCACTTC. The encoded protein is CSVDWHHF.

This chain connects TRBV2 to TRBJ1-4; 7 bases map to TRBD1. V dropped 7 bases and J dropped 0; count of bases not matched to a gene: 8. The CDR3 has 16 amino acids. Germline V gives CDR1 SNHLY, CDR2 FYNNEI. In DNA form, the CDR3 reads TGTGCCAGCAACCCGGGACAGCCAGCAACTAATGAAAAACTGTTTTTT. This gives the protein CASNPGQPATNEKLFF.

V is TRBV19 and J is TRBJ2-1, with TRBD2 matching 9 bases. Germline CDR1 and CDR2: LNHDA and SQIVND (reference sequence). CDR3 size: 14 residues. Losses at the gene ends were 3 bases for V and 3 bases for J; bases not matched to a gene: 0. Here the CDR3 reads CASSMTSGYNEQFF. Here the CDR3 DNA reads TGTGCCAGTAGTATGACTAGCGGCTACAATGAGCAGTTCTTC.

This chain connects TRBV7-2 to TRBJ2-5, with D perhaps matching TRBD1 (6 bases). CDR3 size: 14 residues. The germline CDR1 and CDR2 sequences are SGHTA and FQGNSA. Trimming cost V 2 bases and J 5 bases, with 12 bases left between them. CDR3 loop: CASSLYRVRETQYF. CDR3 nucleotide sequence: TGTGCCAGCAGCTTATACAGGGTTCGGGAGACCCAGTACTTC.

The chain couples TRBV9 to TRBJ2-6; the D gene is possibly TRBD1 (6 bases). The CDR3 has 13 residues. Germline loops: CDR1 SGDLS, CDR2 YYNGEE. The V end lost 8 bases, the J end lost 4 bases, and 10 bases lay between the germline ends. The CDR3 sequence: CASSGEGANVLTF. In nucleotides, the CDR3 is TGTGCCAGTTCAGGGGAAGGGGCCAACGTCCTGACTTTC. The whole variable domain, remainder taken from reference TRBV9 and TRBJ2-6, is DSGVTQTPKHLITATGQRVTLRCSPRSGDLSVYWYQQSLDQGLQFLIQYYNGEERAKGNILERFSAQQFPDLHSELNLSSLELGDSALYFCASSGEGANVLTFGAGSRLTVL.

The chain joins TRBV19 to TRBJ2-1; 7 positions match TRBD2. J was trimmed by 2 bases and V by 3 bases; bases with no gene match: 4. Germline CDR1 reads LNHDA; CDR2 reads SQIVND (reference sequence). The CDR3 sequence is 15 residues long. The CDR3 region has the DNA TGTGCCAGTAGTATTCCGGGAGGAACCTACAATGAGCAGTTCTTC. This translates into CASSIPGGTYNEQFF.

The chain couples TRBV5-6 to TRBJ1-1; D remains unclear. Germline lookup yields CDR1 SGHDT and CDR2 YYEEEE. Trimming removed 0 bases at V and 5 bases at J, with 8 bases between. The CDR3 has 13 residues. The CDR3 sequence: CASSLGAGTEAFF. The CDR3 nucleotides are TGTGCCAGCAGCTTGGGTGCGGGGACTGAAGCTTTCTTT. The whole variable domain, filled in from reference TRBV5-6 and TRBJ1-1, reads DAGVTQSPTHLIKTRGQQVTLRCSPKSGHDTVSWYQQALGQGPQFIFQYYEEEERQRGNFPDRFSGHQFPNYSSELNVNALLLGDSALYLCASSLGAGTEAFFGQGTRLTVV.

This clone was seen only a few times. The chain links TRBV11-1 to TRBJ1-1; no firm D call. This CDR3 is 15 amino acids long. Per germline, CDR1 SGHAT and CDR2 FQDESV (reference sequence). Trimming pared 0 bases from V and 4 bases from J, leaving 12 bases between. DNA for the CDR3: TGTGCCAGCAGCTTAGCGAGGGTTGGAGTCACTGAAGCTTTCTTT. Residues: CASSLARVGVTEAFF.

The chain carries TRBV20-1 and TRBJ1-1, with D hard to call. CDR3 length: 11 amino acids. The germline gives CDR1 DFQATT, CDR2 SNEGSKA (reference sequence). V gave up 5 bases and J gave up 2 bases, with 6 bases separating them. CDR3 DNA: TGCAGTGCTGACTTCAACACTGAAGCTTTCTTT. Encoded protein: CSADFNTEAFF.

DNA for the CDR3: TGCGCCAGCAGCACGAGCCGGACAAGCCGAACGTACGAGCAGTACTTC. As protein: CASSTSRTSRTYEQYF. The chain couples TRBV5-1 to TRBJ2-7; possibly TRBD1 for D (5 bases). The V end lost 4 bases, the J end lost 4 bases, and 21 bases lay between the germline ends. This CDR3 spans 16 amino acids. The germline V gene has CDR1 SGHRS and CDR2 YFSETQ.

This clone was picked up one time. The V call is TRBV11-3, the J call TRBJ2-2, with D perhaps matching TRBD2 (7 bases). The germline CDR1 and CDR2 sequences are SGHNT and YENEEA. This CDR3 spans 17 amino acids. Deletions cut 0 bases from V and 3 bases from J, with 14 bases between. The CDR3 sequence: CASSLDAGEGDTGELFF. The CDR3 DNA follows: TGTGCCAGCAGCTTAGACGCAGGGGAGGGAGACACCGGGGAGCTGTTTTTT.

The table lists this clone with a count of one. V usage is TRBV29-1 and J usage is TRBJ1-1; 7 nucleotides line up with TRBD1. Germline V CDR1 and CDR2: SQVTM, ANQGSEA. The CDR3 runs to 14 residues. V was pared by 8 bases and J by 1 base, with 10 bases of the junction left unmatched. This CDR3 reads CSSTGEKGNTEAFF. The CDR3 nucleotides are TGCAGCTCTACAGGGGAAAAGGGGAACACTGAAGCTTTCTTT.

The CDR3 DNA follows: TGTGCCTGGAGCGAGCCGGGGGAAACCACCGGGGAGCTGTTTTTT. It encodes CAWSEPGETTGELFF. The chain links TRBV30 to TRBJ2-2, with D possibly being TRBD2 (6 bases). The CDR3 has 15 amino acids. Deletions cut 3 bases from V and 4 bases from J, with 15 bases between. CDR1 and CDR2 from the germline V gene are GTSNPN and SVGIG (reference sequence).

The rearrangement links TRBV6-5 to TRBJ2-1; D unresolved. This CDR3 has 13 amino acids. The V gene lost 6 bases and the J gene lost 4 bases, with 10 bases spanning the gap. CDR1 MNHEY and CDR2 SVGAGI come from the germline V gene. CDR3 DNA: TGTGCCAGCAGCGCCCCTAGGTACAATGAGCAGTTCTTC. It codes for CASSAPRYNEQFF.

V usage is TRBV4-1 and J usage is TRBJ1-1, with D perhaps TRBD1 (5 bases). This CDR3 is built from 17 residues. Germline CDR1 and CDR2: MGHRA and YSYEKL. V shed 2 bases and J shed 1 base, with 17 bases lying between them. This chain's CDR3 is CASSQTPGGLSNTEAFF. CDR3 nucleotides: TGCGCCAGCAGCCAAACCCCGGGGGGACTGTCGAACACTGAAGCTTTCTTT.

The chain links TRBV7-9 to TRBJ2-5; D might be TRBD2 (5 bases). Trimming left V 1 base short and J 5 bases short, with 14 bases between. In germline, CDR1 is SEHNR, CDR2 FQNEAQ (reference sequence). This CDR3 has 15 residues. In DNA, the CDR3 is TGTGCCAGCAGCTTAGGGTTTGGGAGCGAGGAGACCCAGTACTTC. Protein: CASSLGFGSEETQYF. Supplemented by reference TRBV7-9 and TRBJ2-5, the full variable domain reads DTGVSQNPRHKITKRGQNVTFRCDPISEHNRLYWYRQTLGQGPEFLTYFQNEAQLEKSRLLSDRFSAERPKGSFSTLEIQRTEQGDSAMYLCASSLGFGSEETQYFGPGTRLLVL.

The V and J genes are TRBV15 and TRBJ2-5; tentative D call: TRBD2 (5 bases). Germline assignment: CDR1 LNHNV and CDR2 YYDKDF (reference sequence). The CDR3 spans 13 residues. The germline V and J ends were trimmed by 0 bases and 4 bases, with 6 bases remaining between them. CDR3 sequence (DNA): TGTGCCACCAGCAGAGATCGGGGAGAGACCCAGTACTTC. Its protein product is CATSRDRGETQYF.

The chain uses TRBV28 and TRBJ1-1; 12 bases align to TRBD1. Trimming took 4 bases from V and 1 from J; bases not matched to a gene: 19. The CDR3 length is 21 residues. Per the germline V gene, CDR1 is MDHEN and CDR2 is SYDVKM. This chain's CDR3 is CASSSLSGTGGSLHWNTEAFF. The CDR3, as DNA: TGTGCCAGCAGTTCCCTAAGCGGGACAGGGGGCTCATTACACTGGAACACTGAAGCTTTCTTT.